These T cell receptor beta chains were read from a single sample in a study of cytomegalovirus exposure and HLA in healthy donors. Data came from immunoSEQ multiplex PCR; TCRdb stores just in-frame clones and leaves some out. Here the sample spans some 120,000 clones, about 78% being singletons. Material: PBMCs. The receptors derive from a man aged 25 to 45 in good health and CMV-seronegative. Each CDR3 is given with its conserved first and last residue. Each record gives: V gene, clone size, D gene, J gene, CDR3 protein, CDR3 DNA. A D gene is named only where the DNA matches it firmly. Some rows have no size entry. The others give once, few or many, or a class for an expanded clone.

TRBV5-4	-	-	TRBJ2-5	CASSQQGLRETQYF	TGTGCCAGCAGCCAGCAGGGCCTCCGTGAGACCCAGTACTTC
TRBV11-2	-	TRBD1	TRBJ2-7	CASSSPDRANEQYF	TGTGCCAGCAGCTCCCCGGACAGGGCCAACGAGCAGTACTTC
TRBV18	few	TRBD1	TRBJ2-2	CASSIRQGMTGELFF	TGTGCCAGCTCGATCCGACAGGGTATGACCGGGGAGCTGTTTTTT
TRBV5-5	-	TRBD1	TRBJ1-5	CASSLGTGDISNQPQHF	TGTGCCAGCAGCTTGGGGACAGGAGATATTAGCAATCAGCCCCAGCATTTT
TRBV30	few	TRBD1	TRBJ2-7	CAWSVGTGGWEQYF	TGTGCCTGGAGTGTAGGAACAGGGGGCTGGGAGCAGTACTTC
TRBV6-5	few	-	TRBJ1-2	CASRFLTASNYGYTF	TGTGCCAGCCGCTTCCTGACAGCCTCTAACTATGGCTACACCTTC
TRBV7-9	-	TRBD2	TRBJ2-5	CSSSLGSSGGGQETQYF	TGTTCCAGCAGCTTAGGTTCTAGCGGGGGTGGACAAGAGACCCAGTACTTC
TRBV5-1	many	TRBD2	TRBJ2-7	CASMRTSGDHEQYF	TGCGCCAGCATGAGGACTAGCGGAGACCACGAGCAGTACTTC
TRBV9	-	-	TRBJ1-1	CASSRAVTGDTEAFF	TGTGCCAGCAGCCGAGCGGTGACGGGCGACACTGAAGCTTTCTTT
TRBV30	-	TRBD2	TRBJ2-5	CAWASGGGQETQYF	TGTGCCTGGGCTTCCGGGGGGGGCCAGGAGACCCAGTACTTC
TRBV7-2	few	-	TRBJ1-1	CASGGASTEAFF	TGTGCCAGCGGGGGCGCGTCTACTGAAGCTTTCTTT
TRBV19	-	-	TRBJ2-1	CASSIGRLGQKNNEQFF	TGTGCCAGTAGTATTGGGAGACTTGGACAGAAGAACAATGAGCAGTTCTTC
TRBV5-1	-	-	TRBJ2-3	CASTYLARTTSTDTQYF	TGCGCCAGCACCTACCTGGCGCGGACAACTAGCACAGATACGCAGTATTTT
TRBV11-2	-	TRBD2	TRBJ2-1	CASSLVGGGVHEQFF	TGTGCCAGCAGCTTAGTTGGCGGGGGGGTTCATGAGCAGTTCTTC
TRBV7-2	few	TRBD2	TRBJ2-1	CASSLGLAREQFF	TGTGCCAGCAGCTTAGGACTAGCTCGTGAGCAGTTCTTC
TRBV11-2	-	TRBD2	TRBJ2-3	CASLRTSGAGTDTQYF	TGTGCCAGCTTACGGACTAGCGGGGCCGGCACAGATACGCAGTATTTT
TRBV18	-	-	TRBJ2-3	CASSPDQGIADTQYF	TGTGCCAGCTCACCGGACCAGGGGATCGCAGATACGCAGTATTTT
TRBV5-4	-	TRBD2	TRBJ2-1	CASSLGGGAGNEQFF	TGTGCCAGCAGCTTGGGCGGGGGGGCGGGGAATGAGCAGTTCTTC
TRBV30	-	-	TRBJ1-5	CAWSTGGQPQHF	TGTGCCTGGAGTACAGGTGGTCAGCCCCAGCATTTT